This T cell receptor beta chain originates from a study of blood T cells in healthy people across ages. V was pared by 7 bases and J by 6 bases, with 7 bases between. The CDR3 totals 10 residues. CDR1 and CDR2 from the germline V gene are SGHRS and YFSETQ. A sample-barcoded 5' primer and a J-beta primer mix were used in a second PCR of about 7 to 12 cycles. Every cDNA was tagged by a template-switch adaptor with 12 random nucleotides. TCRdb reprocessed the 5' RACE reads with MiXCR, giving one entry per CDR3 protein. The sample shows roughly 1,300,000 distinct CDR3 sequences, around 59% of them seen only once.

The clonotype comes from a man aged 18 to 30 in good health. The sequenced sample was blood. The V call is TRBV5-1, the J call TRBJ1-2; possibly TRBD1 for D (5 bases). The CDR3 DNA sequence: TGCGCCAGCGGGGGGAATGGCTACACCTTC. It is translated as CASGGNGYTF.